This T cell receptor beta chain was found in a study of T cell responses to AZD1222 COVID-19 vaccine. This CDR3 is built from 14 residues. Trimming pared 7 bases from V and 9 bases from J, leaving 16 bases between. Germline loops: CDR1 SGHTA, CDR2 FQGTGA. TCRdb's copy holds only in-frame clones and misses some; the assay was immunoSEQ multiplex PCR. The sample holds 90,000 to 110,000 clones, approximately 85% seen once. The source material was peripheral blood, sampled on day 0 of MenACWY control vaccination. The clonotype originates from an adult in good health. The chain is built from TRBV7-3 and TRBJ1-6, with D uncertain. CDR3 sequence reads: CASISGRAGSPLHF. For the CDR3, the DNA is TGTGCCAGCATCTCTGGGCGGGCGGGTTCACCCCTCCACTTT. The variable domain in full, with the rest retrieved from reference TRBV7-3 and TRBJ1-6, is GAGVSQTPSNKVTEKGKYVELRCDPISGHTALYWYRQSLGQGPEFLIYFQGTGAADDSGLPNDRFFAVRPEGSVSTLKIQRTERGDSAVYLCASISGRAGSPLHFGNGTRLTVT.